This TCR beta chain was identified in a study of CD8+CD57+ T cells in acquired aplastic anemia. Only patients with CD8+CD57+ cell expansion on flow cytometry were chosen for sequencing. Genomic DNA templated the TCR beta VDJ and CDR3 profiling. Each CDR3 protein is one row after TCRdb ran MiXCR on the reads. Here the sample spans approximately 150,000 distinct CDR3 sequences, roughly 45% being singletons. The CDR3 sequence is 14 residues long. Germline V gene lookup returns CDR1 MNHNS and CDR2 SASEGT. V dropped 3 bases and J dropped 4; count of bases not matched to a gene: 4. This clonotype appeared a single time. As yet, its antigen is unknown. General study findings and limits: Patient and control CD8+ Simpson's diversity was not significantly different.

Sequencing was done on a sample of sorted CD4+, CD8+, or CD8+CD57+ T cells (not recorded which) from PBMCs. This sequence joins TRBV6-1 and TRBJ2-3; the match to TRBD2 covers 7 bases. The receptor was isolated from a human donor with aplastic anemia. CDR3 coding DNA: TGTGCCAGCAGTGAGGGGGGGAGGGCAGATACGCAGTATTTT. Its translation: CASSEGGRADTQYF.